This T cell receptor beta chain was sequenced during a study of blood T cell repertoires in COVID-19. About the research overall: COVID-19 samples from acute and convalescent phases originated in the United States, Italy and Spain. PBMCs, B-cell-depleted T cells, or T cells were the source of the cDNA or gDNA that made up the material.

CDR3 size: 15 residues. Trimming took 0 bases from V and 0 from J, leaving 7 bases between them. Per the germline V gene, CDR1 is SGDLS and CDR2 is YYNGEE. Per the original methods: Amplification of reference gene primers provided the estimated nucleated cell counts. Sequencing was performed with immunoSEQ multiplex PCR; in TCRdb, only in-frame clones are kept and a portion is missing. V and J calls and clone size are copied from that table; D and trimming were computed from the DNA. Of 100,000 to 150,000 clones listed, about 80% are singletons. This receptor was identified in a man aged 60-69 years with acute or convalescent COVID-19. The V gene is TRBV9, the J gene TRBJ1-5; D unresolved. Specimen: peripheral blood. The CDR3 DNA follows: TGTGCCAGCAGCGTAGGGGCAGATAGCAATCAGCCCCAGCATTTT. Residues: CASSVGADSNQPQHF.